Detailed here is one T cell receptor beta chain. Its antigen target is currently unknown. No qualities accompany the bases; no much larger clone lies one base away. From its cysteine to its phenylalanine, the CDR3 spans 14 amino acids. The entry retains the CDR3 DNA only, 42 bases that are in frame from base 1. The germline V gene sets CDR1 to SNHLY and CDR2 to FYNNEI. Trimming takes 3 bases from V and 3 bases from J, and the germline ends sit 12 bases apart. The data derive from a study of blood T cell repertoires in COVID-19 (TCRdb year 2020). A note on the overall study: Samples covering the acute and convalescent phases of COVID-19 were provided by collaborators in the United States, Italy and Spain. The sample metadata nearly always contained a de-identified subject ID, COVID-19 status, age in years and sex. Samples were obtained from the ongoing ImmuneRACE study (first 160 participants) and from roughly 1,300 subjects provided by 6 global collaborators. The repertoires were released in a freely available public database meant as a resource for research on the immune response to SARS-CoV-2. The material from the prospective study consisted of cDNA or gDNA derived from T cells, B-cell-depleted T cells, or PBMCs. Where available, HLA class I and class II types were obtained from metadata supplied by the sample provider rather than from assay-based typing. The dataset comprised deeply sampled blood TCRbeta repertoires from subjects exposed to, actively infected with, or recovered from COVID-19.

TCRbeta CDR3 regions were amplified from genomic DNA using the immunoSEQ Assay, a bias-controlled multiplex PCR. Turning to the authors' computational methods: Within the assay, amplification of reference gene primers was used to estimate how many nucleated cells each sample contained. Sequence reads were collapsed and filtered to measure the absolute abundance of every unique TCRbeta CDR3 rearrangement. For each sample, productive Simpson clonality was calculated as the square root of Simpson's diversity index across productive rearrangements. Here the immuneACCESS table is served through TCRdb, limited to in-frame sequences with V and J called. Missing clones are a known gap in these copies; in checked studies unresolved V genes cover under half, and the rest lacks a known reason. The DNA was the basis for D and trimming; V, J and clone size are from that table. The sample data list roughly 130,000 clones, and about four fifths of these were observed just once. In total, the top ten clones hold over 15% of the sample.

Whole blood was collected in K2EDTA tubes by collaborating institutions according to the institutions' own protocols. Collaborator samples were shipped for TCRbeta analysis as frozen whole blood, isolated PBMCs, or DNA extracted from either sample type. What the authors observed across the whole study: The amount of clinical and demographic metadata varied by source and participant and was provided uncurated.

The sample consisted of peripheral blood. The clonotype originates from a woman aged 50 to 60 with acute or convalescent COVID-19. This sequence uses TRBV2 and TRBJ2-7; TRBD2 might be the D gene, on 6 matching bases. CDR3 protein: CASSEGGVGYEQYF. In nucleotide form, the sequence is TGTGCCAGCAGTGAGGGGGGAGTGGGCTACGAGCAGTACTTC.